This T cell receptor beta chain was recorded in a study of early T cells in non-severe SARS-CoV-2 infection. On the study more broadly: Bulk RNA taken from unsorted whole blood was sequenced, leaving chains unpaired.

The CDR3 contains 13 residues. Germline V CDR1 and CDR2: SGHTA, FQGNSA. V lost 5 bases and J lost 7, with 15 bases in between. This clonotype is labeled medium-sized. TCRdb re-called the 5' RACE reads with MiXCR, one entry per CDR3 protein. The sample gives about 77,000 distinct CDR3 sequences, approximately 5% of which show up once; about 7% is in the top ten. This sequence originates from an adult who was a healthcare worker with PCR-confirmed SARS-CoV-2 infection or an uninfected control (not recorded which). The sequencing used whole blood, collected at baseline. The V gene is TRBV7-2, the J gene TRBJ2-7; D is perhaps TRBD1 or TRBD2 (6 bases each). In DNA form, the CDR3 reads TGTGCCAGCAGCAACCCGGGGGCGGGTGAGCAGTACTTC. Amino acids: CASSNPGAGEQYF.